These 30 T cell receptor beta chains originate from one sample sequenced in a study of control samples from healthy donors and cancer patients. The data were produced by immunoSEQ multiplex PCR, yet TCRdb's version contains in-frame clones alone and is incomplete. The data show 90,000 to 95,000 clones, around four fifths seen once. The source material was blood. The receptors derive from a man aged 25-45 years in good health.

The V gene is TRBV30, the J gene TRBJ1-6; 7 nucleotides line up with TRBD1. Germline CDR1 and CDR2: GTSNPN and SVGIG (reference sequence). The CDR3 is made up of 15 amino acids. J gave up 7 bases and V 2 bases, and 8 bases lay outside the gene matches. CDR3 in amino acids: CAWSPTGTANSPLHF. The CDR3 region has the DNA TGTGCCTGGAGTCCAACCGGGACAGCAAATTCACCCCTCCACTTT.

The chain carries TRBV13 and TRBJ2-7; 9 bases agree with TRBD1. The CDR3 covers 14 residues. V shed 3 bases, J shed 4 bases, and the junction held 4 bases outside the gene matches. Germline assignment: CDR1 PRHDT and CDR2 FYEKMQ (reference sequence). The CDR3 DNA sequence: TGTGCCAGCAGCTTTGGGACAGGGCTGTACGAGCAGTACTTC. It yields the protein CASSFGTGLYEQYF.

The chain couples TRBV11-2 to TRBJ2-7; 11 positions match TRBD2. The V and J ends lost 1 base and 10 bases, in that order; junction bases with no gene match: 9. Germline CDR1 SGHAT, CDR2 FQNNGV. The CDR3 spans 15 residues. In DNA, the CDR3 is TGTGCCAGCAGCTTAGGGGGGGTGGGACTAGCGGACCAGTACTTC. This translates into CASSLGGVGLADQYF.

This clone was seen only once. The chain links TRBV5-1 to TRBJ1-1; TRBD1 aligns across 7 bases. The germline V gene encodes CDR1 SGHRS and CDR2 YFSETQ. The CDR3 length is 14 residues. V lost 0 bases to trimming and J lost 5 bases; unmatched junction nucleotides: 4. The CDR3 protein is CASSLGQGETEAFF. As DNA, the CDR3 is TGCGCCAGCAGCTTGGGTCAGGGGGAGACTGAAGCTTTCTTT. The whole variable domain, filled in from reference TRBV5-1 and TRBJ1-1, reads KAGVTQTPRYLIKTRGQQVTLSCSPISGHRSVSWYQQTPGQGLQFLFEYFSETQRNKGNFPGRFSGRQFSNSRSEMNVSTLELGDSALYLCASSLGQGETEAFFGQGTRLTVV.

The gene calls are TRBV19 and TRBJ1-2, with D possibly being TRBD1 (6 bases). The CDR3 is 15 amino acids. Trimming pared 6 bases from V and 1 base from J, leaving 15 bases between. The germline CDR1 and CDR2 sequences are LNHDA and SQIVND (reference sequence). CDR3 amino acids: CASSLGQIFNYGYTF. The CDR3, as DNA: TGTGCCAGTAGCCTTGGACAGATTTTTAACTATGGCTACACCTTC.

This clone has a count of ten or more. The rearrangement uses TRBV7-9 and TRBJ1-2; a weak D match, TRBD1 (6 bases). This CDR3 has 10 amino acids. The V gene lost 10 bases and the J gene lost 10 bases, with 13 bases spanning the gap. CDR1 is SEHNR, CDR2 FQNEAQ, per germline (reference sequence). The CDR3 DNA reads TGTGCCACCGCAGGGGTTGACTACACCTTC. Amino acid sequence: CATAGVDYTF.

The CDR3 DNA sequence: TGTGCCAGCAAGAGGGACCTGGGAGATACGCAGTATTTT. As protein: CASKRDLGDTQYF. V is TRBV7-9 and J is TRBJ2-3, with D perhaps given as TRBD1 or TRBD2 (5 bases each). V lost 7 bases and J lost 5, with 13 bases in between. CDR3 length equals 13 residues. CDR1 is SEHNR and CDR2 is FQNEAQ in the germline V gene (reference sequence). The full variable domain, completed using reference TRBV7-9 and TRBJ2-3, is DTGVSQNPRHKITKRGQNVTFRCDPISEHNRLYWYRQTLGQGPEFLTYFQNEAQLEKSRLLSDRFSAERPKGSFSTLEIQRTEQGDSAMYLCASKRDLGDTQYFGPGTRLTVL.

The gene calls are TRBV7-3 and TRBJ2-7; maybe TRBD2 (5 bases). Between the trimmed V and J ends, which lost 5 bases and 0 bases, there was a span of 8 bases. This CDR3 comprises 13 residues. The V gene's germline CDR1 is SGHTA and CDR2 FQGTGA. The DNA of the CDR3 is TGTGCCAGCAGCACTGGGAGCTCCTACGAGCAGTACTTC. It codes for CASSTGSSYEQYF.

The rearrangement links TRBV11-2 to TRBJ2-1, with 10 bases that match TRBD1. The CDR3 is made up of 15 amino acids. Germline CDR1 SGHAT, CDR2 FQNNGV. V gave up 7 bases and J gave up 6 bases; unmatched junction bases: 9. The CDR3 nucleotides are TGTGCCAGCATCCCCCCGGGACAGGGGCTCAATGAGCAGTTCTTC. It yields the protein CASIPPGQGLNEQFF.

Here the CDR3 reads CASSPGRTGGSYSGNTIYF. CDR3 in DNA: TGCGCCAGCAGCCCGGGCCGGACGGGGGGCTCGTATTCTGGAAACACCATATATTTT. V and J are TRBV5-1 and TRBJ1-3; maybe TRBD1 (6 bases). CDR3 length equals 19 residues. Trimming pared 4 bases from V and 1 base from J, leaving 24 bases between. Germline V gene data show CDR1 as SGHRS and CDR2 as YFSETQ. Using reference TRBV5-1 and TRBJ1-3 for the parts outside the CDR3, the full variable domain is KAGVTQTPRYLIKTRGQQVTLSCSPISGHRSVSWYQQTPGQGLQFLFEYFSETQRNKGNFPGRFSGRQFSNSRSEMNVSTLELGDSALYLCASSPGRTGGSYSGNTIYFGEGSWLTVV.

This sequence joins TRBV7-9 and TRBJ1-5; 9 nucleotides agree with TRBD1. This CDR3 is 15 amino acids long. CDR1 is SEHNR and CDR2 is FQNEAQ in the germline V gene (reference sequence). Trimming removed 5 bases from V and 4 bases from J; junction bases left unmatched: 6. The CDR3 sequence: CASSPGTGPNQPQHF. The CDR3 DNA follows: TGTGCCAGCAGCCCCGGGACAGGGCCTAATCAGCCCCAGCATTTT.

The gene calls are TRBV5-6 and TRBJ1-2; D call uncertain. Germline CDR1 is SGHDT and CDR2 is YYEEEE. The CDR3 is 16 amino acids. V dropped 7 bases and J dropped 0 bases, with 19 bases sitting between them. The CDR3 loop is CASGPWPHDANYGYTF. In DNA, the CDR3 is TGTGCCAGCGGGCCCTGGCCCCACGACGCTAACTATGGCTACACCTTC.

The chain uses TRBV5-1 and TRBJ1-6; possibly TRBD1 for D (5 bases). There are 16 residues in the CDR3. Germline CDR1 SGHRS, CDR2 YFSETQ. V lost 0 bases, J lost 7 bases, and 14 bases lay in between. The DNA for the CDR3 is TGCGCCAGCAGCTTGGAAACATCAGGGAACAATTCACCCCTCCACTTT. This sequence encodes CASSLETSGNNSPLHF.

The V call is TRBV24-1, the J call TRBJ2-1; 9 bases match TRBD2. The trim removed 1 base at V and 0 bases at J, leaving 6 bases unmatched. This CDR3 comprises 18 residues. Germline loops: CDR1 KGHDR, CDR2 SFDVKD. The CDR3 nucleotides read TGTGCCACCAGTGATTTCCCCGTAGCGGGGGCCTCCTACAATGAGCAGTTCTTC. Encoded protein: CATSDFPVAGASYNEQFF.

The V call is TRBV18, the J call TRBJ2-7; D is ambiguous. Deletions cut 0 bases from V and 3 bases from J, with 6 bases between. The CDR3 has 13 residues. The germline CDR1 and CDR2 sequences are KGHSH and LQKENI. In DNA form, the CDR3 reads TGTGCCAGCTCACCACCGGTCAGCTACGAGCAGTACTTC. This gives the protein CASSPPVSYEQYF.

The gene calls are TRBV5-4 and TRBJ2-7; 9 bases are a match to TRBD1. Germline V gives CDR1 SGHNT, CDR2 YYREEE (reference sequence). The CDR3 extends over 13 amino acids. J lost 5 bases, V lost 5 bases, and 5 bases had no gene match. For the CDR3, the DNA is TGTGCCAGCAGTAGGACAGGGGTGAACGAGCAGTACTTC. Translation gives CASSRTGVNEQYF.

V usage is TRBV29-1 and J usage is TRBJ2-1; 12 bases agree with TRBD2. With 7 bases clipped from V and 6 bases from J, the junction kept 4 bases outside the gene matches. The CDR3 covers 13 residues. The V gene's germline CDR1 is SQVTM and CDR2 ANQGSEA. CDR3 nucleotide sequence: TGCAGCGCCTCGACTAGCGGGGGCAATGAGCAGTTCTTC. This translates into CSASTSGGNEQFF.

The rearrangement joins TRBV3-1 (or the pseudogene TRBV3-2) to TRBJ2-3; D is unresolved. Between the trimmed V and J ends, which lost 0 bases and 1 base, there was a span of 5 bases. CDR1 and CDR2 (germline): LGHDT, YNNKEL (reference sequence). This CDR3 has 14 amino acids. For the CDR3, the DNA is TGTGCCAGCAGCCAAGAGCGGCGCACAGATACGCAGTATTTT. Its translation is CASSQERRTDTQYF.

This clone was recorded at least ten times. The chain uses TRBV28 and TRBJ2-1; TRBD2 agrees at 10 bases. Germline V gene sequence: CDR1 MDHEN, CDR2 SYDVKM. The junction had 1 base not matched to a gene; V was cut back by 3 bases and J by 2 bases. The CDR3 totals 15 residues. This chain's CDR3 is CASSLTSGPYNEQFF. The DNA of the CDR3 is TGTGCCAGCAGTTTGACTAGCGGGCCCTACAATGAGCAGTTCTTC.

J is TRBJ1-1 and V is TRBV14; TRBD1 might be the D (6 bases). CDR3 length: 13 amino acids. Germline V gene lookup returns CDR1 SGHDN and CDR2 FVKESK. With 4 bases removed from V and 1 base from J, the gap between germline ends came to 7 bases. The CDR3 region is CASSLGQNTEAFF. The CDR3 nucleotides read TGTGCCAGCAGCCTGGGACAGAACACTGAAGCTTTCTTT.

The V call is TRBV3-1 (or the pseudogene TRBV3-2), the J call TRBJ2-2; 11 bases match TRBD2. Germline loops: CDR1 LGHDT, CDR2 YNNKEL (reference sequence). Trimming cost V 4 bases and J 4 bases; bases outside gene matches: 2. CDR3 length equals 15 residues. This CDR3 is CASSRGTSGTGELFF. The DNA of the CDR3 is TGTGCCAGCAGCCGGGGGACTAGCGGCACCGGGGAGCTGTTTTTT.

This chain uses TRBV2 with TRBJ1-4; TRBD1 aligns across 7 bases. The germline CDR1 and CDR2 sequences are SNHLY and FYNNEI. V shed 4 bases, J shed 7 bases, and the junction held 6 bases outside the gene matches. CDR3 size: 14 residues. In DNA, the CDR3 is TGTGCCAGCAGTGGGGCGACAGGGATTGAAAAACTGTTTTTT. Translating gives CASSGATGIEKLFF.

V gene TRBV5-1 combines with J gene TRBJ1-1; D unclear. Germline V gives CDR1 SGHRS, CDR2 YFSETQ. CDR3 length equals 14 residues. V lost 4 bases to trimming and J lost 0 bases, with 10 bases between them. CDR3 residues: CASSKEPLNTEAFF. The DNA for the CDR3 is TGCGCCAGCAGCAAAGAGCCCCTGAACACTGAAGCTTTCTTT.

The CDR3 coding sequence is TGTGCCACCAGTGATTTACAGGGATACAATGAGCAGTTCTTC. Its translation: CATSDLQGYNEQFF. The genes are TRBV24-1 and TRBJ2-1; D is perhaps TRBD1 (6 bases). Germline CDR1 and CDR2: KGHDR and SFDVKD. The V gene lost 1 base and the J gene lost 4 bases, with 7 bases spanning the gap. CDR3 length equals 14 residues.

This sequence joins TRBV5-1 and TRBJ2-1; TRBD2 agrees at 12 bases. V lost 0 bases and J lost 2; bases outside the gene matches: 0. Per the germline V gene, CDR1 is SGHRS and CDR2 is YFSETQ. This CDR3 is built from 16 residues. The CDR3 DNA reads TGCGCCAGCAGCTTGGGACTAGCGGGGGCCTACAATGAGCAGTTCTTC. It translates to CASSLGLAGAYNEQFF.

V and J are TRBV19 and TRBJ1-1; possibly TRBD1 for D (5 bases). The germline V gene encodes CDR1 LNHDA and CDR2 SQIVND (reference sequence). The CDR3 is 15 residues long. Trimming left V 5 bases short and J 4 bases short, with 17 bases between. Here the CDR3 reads CASSHHRGGSTEAFF. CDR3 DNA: TGTGCCAGTAGTCACCACCGGGGGGGGAGCACTGAAGCTTTCTTT.

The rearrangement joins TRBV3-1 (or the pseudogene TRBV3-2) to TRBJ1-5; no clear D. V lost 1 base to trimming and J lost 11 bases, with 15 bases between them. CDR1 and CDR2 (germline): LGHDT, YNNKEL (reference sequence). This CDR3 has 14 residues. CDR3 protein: CASSQGERLEAQHF. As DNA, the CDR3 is TGTGCCAGCAGCCAAGGTGAGAGGCTTGAGGCCCAGCATTTT.

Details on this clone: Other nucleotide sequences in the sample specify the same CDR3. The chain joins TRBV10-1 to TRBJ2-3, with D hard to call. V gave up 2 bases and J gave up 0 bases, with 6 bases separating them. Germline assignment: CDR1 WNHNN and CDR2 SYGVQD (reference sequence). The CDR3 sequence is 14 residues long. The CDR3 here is CASSELDSTDTQYF. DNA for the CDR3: TGCGCCAGCAGTGAGCTAGACAGCACAGATACGCAGTATTTT.

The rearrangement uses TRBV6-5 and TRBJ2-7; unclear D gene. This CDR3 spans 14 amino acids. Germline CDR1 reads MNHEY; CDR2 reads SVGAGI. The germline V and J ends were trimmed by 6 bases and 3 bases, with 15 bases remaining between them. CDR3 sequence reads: CASSQMGRFYEQYF. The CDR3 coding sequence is TGTGCCAGCAGCCAAATGGGCAGATTCTACGAGCAGTACTTC.

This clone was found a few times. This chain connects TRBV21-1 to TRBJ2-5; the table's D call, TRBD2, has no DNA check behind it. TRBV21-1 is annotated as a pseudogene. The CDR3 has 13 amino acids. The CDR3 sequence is CASSKDARGTQYF. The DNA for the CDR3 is TGTGCCAGCAGCAAAGACGCGCGCGGGACCCAGTACTTC.